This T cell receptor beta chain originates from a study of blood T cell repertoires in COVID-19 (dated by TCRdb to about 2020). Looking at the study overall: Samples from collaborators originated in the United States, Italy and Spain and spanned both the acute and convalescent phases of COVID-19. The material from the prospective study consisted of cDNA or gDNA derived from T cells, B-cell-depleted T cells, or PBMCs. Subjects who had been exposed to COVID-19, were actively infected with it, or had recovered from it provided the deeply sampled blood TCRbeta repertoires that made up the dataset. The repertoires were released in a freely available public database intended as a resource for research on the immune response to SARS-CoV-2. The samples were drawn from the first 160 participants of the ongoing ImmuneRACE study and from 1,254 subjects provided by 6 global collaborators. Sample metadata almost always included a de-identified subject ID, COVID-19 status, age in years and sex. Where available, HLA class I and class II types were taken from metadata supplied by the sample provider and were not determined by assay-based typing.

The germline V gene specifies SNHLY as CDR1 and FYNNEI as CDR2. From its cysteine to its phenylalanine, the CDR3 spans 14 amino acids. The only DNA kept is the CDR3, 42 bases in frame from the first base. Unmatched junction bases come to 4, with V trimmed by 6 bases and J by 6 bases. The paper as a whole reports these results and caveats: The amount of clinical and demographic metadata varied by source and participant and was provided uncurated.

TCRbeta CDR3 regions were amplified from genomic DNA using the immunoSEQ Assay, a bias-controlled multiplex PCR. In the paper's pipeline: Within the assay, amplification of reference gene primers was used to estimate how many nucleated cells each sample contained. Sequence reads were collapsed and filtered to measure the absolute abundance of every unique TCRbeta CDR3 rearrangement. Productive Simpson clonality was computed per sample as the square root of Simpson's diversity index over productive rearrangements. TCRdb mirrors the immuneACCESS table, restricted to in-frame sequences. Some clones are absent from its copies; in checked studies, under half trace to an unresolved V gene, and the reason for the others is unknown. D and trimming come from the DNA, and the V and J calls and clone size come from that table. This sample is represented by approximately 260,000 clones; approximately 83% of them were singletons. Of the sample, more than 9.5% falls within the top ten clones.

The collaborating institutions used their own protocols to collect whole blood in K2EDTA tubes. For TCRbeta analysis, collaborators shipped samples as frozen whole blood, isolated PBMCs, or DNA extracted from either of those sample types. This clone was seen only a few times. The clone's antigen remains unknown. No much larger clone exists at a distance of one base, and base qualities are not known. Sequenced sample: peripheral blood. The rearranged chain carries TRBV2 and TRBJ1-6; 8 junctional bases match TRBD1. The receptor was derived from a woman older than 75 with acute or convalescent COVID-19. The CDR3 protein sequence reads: CASREDRVNSPLHF. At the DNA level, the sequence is TGTGCCAGCAGGGAGGACAGGGTTAATTCACCCCTCCACTTT.